This T cell receptor beta chain was obtained from a study of graft-versus-host responses after intestinal transplantation. Study-level information: Each transplant was multivisceral, liver-intestinal, or isolated intestinal.

Profiling relied on immunoSEQ multiplex PCR, and the TCRdb table lists in-frame clones only, not all of them. Among roughly 98,000 clones listed, roughly 91% were seen once. To note about this clone: Its antigen is as yet unknown.

Notes on the study in general: GvH clones were found in recipient marrow; some appeared first in ileum or blood. High graft-versus-host to host-versus-graft clonal ratios were found in allografts of patients who had graft-donor T cell macrochimerism.

The TCR sequence derives from a human donor who was the organ donor for an intestinal transplant. This specimen was unstimulated CD8+ T cells sorted from spleen or lymph node cells, taken before transplant.

The CDR3 protein is CASSIYWSSYNEQFF. In nucleotides, the CDR3 is TGTGCCAGTAGTATTTACTGGAGCTCCTACAATGAGCAGTTCTTC. The V and J genes are TRBV19 and TRBJ2-1; D gene unclear. Germline V gene sequence: CDR1 LNHDA, CDR2 SQIVND (reference sequence). V lost 3 bases and J lost 0, with 9 bases in between. The CDR3 totals 15 residues.